This is a list of T cell receptor beta chains from one sample in a study of T cells in Graves' hyperthyroidism and ophthalmopathy. TCRdb passed the multiplex PCR reads through MiXCR, listing each CDR3 protein once. The sample carries about 620,000 distinct CDR3 sequences, around 15% recorded once. Sequenced input: blood. These receptors were collected from a woman aged 25 to 39 with Graves' hyperthyroidism. CDR3s include the opening cysteine and the closing phenylalanine or tryptophan. The D gene is left open where the match is weak.

j_call | d_call | v_call | cdr3_aa
TRBJ2-7 | . | TRBV7-2 | CASSPGTFDYEQYF
TRBJ1-1 | . | TRBV2 | CASQVDTEAFF
TRBJ2-1 | . | TRBV5-1 | CASSLGGLSYNEQFF
TRBJ2-1 | . | TRBV7-2 | CASSLGGMEGEQFF
TRBJ2-1 | TRBD2 | TRBV11-3 | CASRTAGGPSNEQFF
TRBJ2-4 | . | TRBV20-1 | CSAPRYRRTSAKNIQYF
TRBJ2-5 | . | TRBV4-3 | CASSPGRPYPQYF
TRBJ1-2 | . | TRBV27 | CASSQDGTTAWRGYTF
TRBJ2-7 | TRBD2 | TRBV5-1 | CASSFREGRYEQYF
TRBJ2-7 | . | TRBV28 | CASSPLGDEQYF